This TCR beta chain was obtained from a study of blood T cell repertoires in COVID-19 (TCRdb year 2020). Regarding the study in general: Samples covering the acute and convalescent phases of COVID-19 were provided by collaborators in the United States, Italy and Spain. A de-identified subject ID, COVID-19 status, age in years and sex were almost always included in the sample metadata. The material from the prospective study consisted of cDNA or gDNA derived from T cells, B-cell-depleted T cells, or PBMCs. A freely available public database, intended as a resource for researchers studying the immune response to SARS-CoV-2, is where the repertoires were released. Samples came from the ongoing ImmuneRACE study (first 160 participants) plus 1,254 subjects from 6 global collaborators. The dataset comprised deeply sampled blood TCRbeta repertoires from subjects exposed to, actively infected with, or recovered from COVID-19. Where available, HLA class I and class II types were taken from metadata supplied by the sample provider and were not determined by assay-based typing.

The immunoSEQ Assay, a bias-controlled multiplex PCR, was used to amplify TCRbeta CDR3 regions from genomic DNA. The authors' pipeline ran thus. Within the assay, amplification of reference gene primers was used to estimate how many nucleated cells each sample contained. Sequence reads were collapsed and filtered to measure the absolute abundance of every unique TCRbeta CDR3 rearrangement. For each sample, productive Simpson clonality was calculated as the square root of Simpson's diversity index across productive rearrangements. In TCRdb, the immuneACCESS table is reduced to in-frame sequences with V and J assigned. These tables do not hold every clone; where another copy was compared, an unresolved V gene accounts for under half, and the others remain unexplained. That table gives V, J and clone size, and the DNA gave D and trimming. The table for this sample lists over 50,000 clones; roughly 90% of them were counted only once. The ten largest clonotypes hold around 2.7% of the sample.

General study outcomes and caveats: How much clinical and demographic metadata was included differed by source and by participant, and the metadata was provided uncurated.

Collaborating institutions collected whole blood in K2EDTA tubes following their own protocols. For TCRbeta analysis, collaborators shipped samples as frozen whole blood, isolated PBMCs, or DNA extracted from either of those sample types. With regard to this clone: Its cognate antigen has yet to be identified. The input lacks base qualities; no much larger clone sits a single base away.

Compared with germline, V lacks 1 base and J lacks 5 bases; bases without a gene match: 8. The germline V gene (reference sequence) provides CDR1 LGHDT and CDR2 YNNKEL. The CDR3 has 16 amino acids, counting the end cysteine and phenylalanine. Just the 48-base CDR3 DNA is kept, in frame starting at base 1. The source is a man older than 75 with acute or convalescent COVID-19. The rearrangement joined TRBV3-1 (or the pseudogene TRBV3-2) to TRBJ2-7; 10 nucleotides in the junction match TRBD2. Material: peripheral blood. The CDR3 protein: CASSQGPAGGRNEQYF. The DNA sequence is given as TGTGCCAGCAGCCAAGGTCCAGCGGGGGGGCGGAACGAGCAGTACTTC.